What follows are 10 T cell receptor beta chains derived from one specimen sequenced in a study of blood T cell repertoires in COVID-19 (dated by TCRdb to about 2020). The library was prepared using the immunoSEQ multiplex PCR assay. This immuneACCESS table, as held by TCRdb, lists in-frame sequences with V and J called but not all clones. Of the missing ones, under half trace to an unresolved V gene in checked studies; the others have no known cause. The table for this sample lists around 200,000 clones; roughly 89% of them were counted only once. The biggest ten clones account for 6.7% of the sample. Material: peripheral blood. These receptors came from a man aged 35 to 55 with acute or convalescent COVID-19.

The chain employs TRBV2 and TRBJ2-3, with TRBD1 matching over 8 bases. Germline CDR1 reads SNHLY; CDR2 reads FYNNEI. This CDR3 is 15 amino acids long. The ends lost 2 bases at V and 4 bases at J; junction bases unmatched: 5. CDR3 in DNA: TGTGCCAGCAGTGAACAGGGGGCAAGGTCAGATACGCAGTATTTT. Amino acid sequence: CASSEQGARSDTQYF.

This chain's CDR3 is CASSSRGGNTEAFF. The DNA for the CDR3 is TGTGCCAGCAGTTCTAGGGGAGGGAACACTGAAGCTTTCTTT. The V gene is TRBV6-5, the J gene TRBJ1-1; TRBD1 might be the D (5 bases). Germline V gene data show CDR1 as MNHEY and CDR2 as SVGAGI. The CDR3 loop spans 14 amino acids. Trimming removed 4 bases from V and 1 base from J, with 10 bases in between.

The CDR3 DNA follows: TGTGCCAGCAGTTTTACAGGGGGTGGTTCACCCCTCCACTTT. It is translated as CASSFTGGGSPLHF. The chain is built from TRBV27 and TRBJ1-6, with 8 bases matching TRBD1. This CDR3 is 14 amino acids long. The germline CDR1 and CDR2 sequences are MNHEY and SMNVEV (reference sequence). Trimming cost V 3 bases and J 9 bases; bases outside gene matches: 4.

The V and J genes are TRBV5-4 and TRBJ1-1, with TRBD1 identical over 7 bases. The CDR3 extends over 13 amino acids. Germline V lookup: CDR1 SGHNT, CDR2 YYREEE (reference sequence). The junction had 4 bases not matched to a gene; V was cut back by 4 bases and J by 4 bases. CDR3 in amino acids: CASSGGTATEAFF. The CDR3 DNA reads TGTGCCAGCAGCGGAGGGACAGCCACTGAAGCTTTCTTT.

This sequence joins TRBV4-2 and TRBJ2-7; 9 bases match TRBD2. V shed 3 bases, J shed 5 bases, and the junction held 5 bases outside the gene matches. The length of the CDR3 is 14 residues. The V gene's germline CDR1 is LGHNA and CDR2 YNFKEQ. CDR3 coding DNA: TGTGCCAGCAGCCAGGGACTAGCTAAAAACGAGCAGTACTTC. It specifies CASSQGLAKNEQYF.

The chain carries TRBV7-2 and TRBJ2-3; TRBD2 matches 12 bases. The CDR3 extends over 15 amino acids. Germline V lookup: CDR1 SGHTA, CDR2 FQGNSA. The junction had 8 bases not matched to a gene; V was cut back by 5 bases and J by 8 bases. The CDR3 region is CASSPRGLAGTTQYF. CDR3 DNA sequence: TGTGCCAGCAGCCCCCGAGGACTAGCGGGGACTACGCAGTATTTT.

The V and J genes are TRBV12-5 and TRBJ1-2; perhaps TRBD1 as D (6 bases). Trimming shortened V by 1 base and J by 2 bases, and 17 bases separated the two germline ends. Germline V gene lookup returns CDR1 LGHNT and CDR2 FRNRAP. This CDR3 region has 17 residues. Written as DNA, the CDR3 is TGTGCTAGTGGTTTGGGCACCGGGACAAAGACCAACTATGGCTACACCTTC. This sequence encodes CASGLGTGTKTNYGYTF.

The chain employs TRBV19 and TRBJ1-5; 7 bases agree with TRBD1. Germline V CDR1 and CDR2: LNHDA, SQIVND (reference sequence). The CDR3 has 15 residues. With V trimmed by 5 bases and J by 3 bases, 7 bases remained unmatched. DNA for the CDR3: TGTGCCAGTAGTCTCCCCGACAGGGCCAATCAGCCCCAGCATTTT. Encoded protein: CASSLPDRANQPQHF.

This clone appeared once. J is TRBJ2-2 and V is TRBV5-1; tentative D call: TRBD1 (5 bases). Germline loops: CDR1 SGHRS, CDR2 YFSETQ. V lost 0 bases and J 6 bases, leaving 12 bases between the germline ends. CDR3 size: 15 residues. The CDR3 is CASSLDPGSAGELFF. CDR3 DNA: TGCGCCAGCAGCTTGGATCCAGGGTCAGCCGGGGAGCTGTTTTTT.

This chain connects TRBV6-2 or TRBV6-3 to TRBJ1-1, with TRBD1 matching 9 bases. The CDR3 spans 14 residues. J was trimmed by 4 bases and V by 5 bases; bases with no gene match: 5. Germline V gene lookup returns CDR1 MNHEY and CDR2 SVGEGT. Written as DNA, the CDR3 is TGTGCCAGCAGTCCACAGGGGGCGGCCACTGAAGCTTTCTTT. It codes for CASSPQGAATEAFF.